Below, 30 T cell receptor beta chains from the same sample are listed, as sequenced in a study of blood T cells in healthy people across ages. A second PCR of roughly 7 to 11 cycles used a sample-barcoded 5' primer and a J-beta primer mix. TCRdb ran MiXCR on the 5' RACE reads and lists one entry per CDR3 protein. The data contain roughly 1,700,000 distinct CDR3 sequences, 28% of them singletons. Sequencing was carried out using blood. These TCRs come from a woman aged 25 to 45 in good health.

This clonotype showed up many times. The CDR3 reads CASSQGVQRLTSYEQYF. The CDR3 DNA follows: TGTGCCAGCAGCCAAGGGGTCCAGCGACTTACCTCCTACGAGCAGTACTTC. The chain links TRBV3-1 to TRBJ2-7; D is unclear. Germline CDR1 is LGHDT and CDR2 is YNNKEL (reference sequence). V was cut by 1 base and J by 0 bases, with 16 bases left in between. This CDR3 has 17 amino acids.

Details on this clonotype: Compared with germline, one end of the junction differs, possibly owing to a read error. Written as DNA, the CDR3 is TGCAGTGCTAGGGCAACTAATGAAAAACTGTTGTTT. It codes for CSARATNEKLLF. The chain employs TRBV20-1 and TRBJ1-4; D not certain. CDR1 and CDR2 (germline): DFQATT, SNEGSKA (reference sequence). This CDR3 contains 12 residues.

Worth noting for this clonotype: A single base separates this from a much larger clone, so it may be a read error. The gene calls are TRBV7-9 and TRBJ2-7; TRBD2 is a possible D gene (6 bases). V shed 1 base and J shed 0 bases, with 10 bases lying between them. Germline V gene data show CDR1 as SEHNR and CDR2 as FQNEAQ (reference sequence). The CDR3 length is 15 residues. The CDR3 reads CASSLGWGVSYEQYF. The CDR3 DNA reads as TGTGCCAGCAGCTTAGGGTGGGGGGTCTCCTACGAGCAGTACTTC.

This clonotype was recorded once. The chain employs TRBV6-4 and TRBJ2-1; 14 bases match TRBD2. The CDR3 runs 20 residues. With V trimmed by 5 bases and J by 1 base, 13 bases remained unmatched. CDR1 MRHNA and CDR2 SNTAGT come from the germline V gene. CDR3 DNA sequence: TGTGCCAGCAGTCGACTCGCCGGGACTAGCGGGGGTCTGTCCTACAATGAGCAGTTCTTC. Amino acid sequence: CASSRLAGTSGGLSYNEQFF.

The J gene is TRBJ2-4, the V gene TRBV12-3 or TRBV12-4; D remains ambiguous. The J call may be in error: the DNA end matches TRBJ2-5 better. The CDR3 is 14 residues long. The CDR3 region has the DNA TGTGCCAGCAGTCCCAGAGCCCCTACTGGGACCCAGTACTTC. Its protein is CASSPRAPTGTQYF.

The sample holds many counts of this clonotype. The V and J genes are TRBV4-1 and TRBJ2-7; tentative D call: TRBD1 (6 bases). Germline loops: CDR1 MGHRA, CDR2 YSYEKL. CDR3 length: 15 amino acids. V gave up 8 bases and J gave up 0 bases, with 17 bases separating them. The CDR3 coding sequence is TGCGCCAGCCAAGGCCGAACAGGGAGCTCCTACGAGCAGTACTTC. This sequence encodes CASQGRTGSSYEQYF.

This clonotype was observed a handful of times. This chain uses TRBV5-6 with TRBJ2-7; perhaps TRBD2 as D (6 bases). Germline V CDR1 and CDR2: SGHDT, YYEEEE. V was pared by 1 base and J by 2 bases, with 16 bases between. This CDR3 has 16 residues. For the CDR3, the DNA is TGTGCCAGCAGCTTGACCTTAGGAGGGAGGCCCTACGAGCAGTACTTC. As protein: CASSLTLGGRPYEQYF.

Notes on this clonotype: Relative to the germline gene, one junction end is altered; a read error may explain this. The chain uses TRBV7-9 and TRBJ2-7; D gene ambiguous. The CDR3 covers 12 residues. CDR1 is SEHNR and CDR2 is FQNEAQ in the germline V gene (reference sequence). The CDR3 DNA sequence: TGTACCAGCAGCAGCACGGGCTACGAGCAGTACTTC. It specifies CTSSSTGYEQYF.

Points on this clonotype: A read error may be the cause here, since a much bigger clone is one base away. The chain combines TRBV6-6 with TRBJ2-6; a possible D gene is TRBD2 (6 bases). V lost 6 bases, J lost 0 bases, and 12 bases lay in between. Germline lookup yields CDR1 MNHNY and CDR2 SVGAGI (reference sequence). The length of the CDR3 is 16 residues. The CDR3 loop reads CASRRGHGSGANVLTF. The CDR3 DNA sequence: TGTGCCAGCAGGCGGGGTCACGGCTCTGGGGCCAACGTCCTGACTTTC.

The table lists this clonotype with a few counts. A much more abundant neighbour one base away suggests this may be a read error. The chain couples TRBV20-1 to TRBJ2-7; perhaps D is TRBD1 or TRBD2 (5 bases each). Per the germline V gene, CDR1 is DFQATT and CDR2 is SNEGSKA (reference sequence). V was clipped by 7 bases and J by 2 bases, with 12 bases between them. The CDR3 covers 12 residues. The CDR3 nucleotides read TGCAGTGGCAGGGAGTCGACCTACGAGCAGTACTTC. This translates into CSGRESTYEQYF.

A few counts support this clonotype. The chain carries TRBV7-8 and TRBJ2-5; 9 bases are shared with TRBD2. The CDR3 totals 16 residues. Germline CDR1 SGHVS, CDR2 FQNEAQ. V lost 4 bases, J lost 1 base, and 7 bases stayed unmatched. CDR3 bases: TGTGCCAGCAGCTCCGGGACTAGCTCTTTCCAAGAGACCCAGTACTTC. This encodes CASSSGTSSFQETQYF.

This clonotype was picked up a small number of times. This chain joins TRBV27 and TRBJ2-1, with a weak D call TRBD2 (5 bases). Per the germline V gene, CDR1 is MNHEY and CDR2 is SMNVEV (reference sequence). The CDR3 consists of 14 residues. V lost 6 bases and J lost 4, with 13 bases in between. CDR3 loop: CASSPAPGYNEQFF. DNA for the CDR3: TGTGCCAGCAGCCCAGCACCGGGGTACAATGAGCAGTTCTTC.

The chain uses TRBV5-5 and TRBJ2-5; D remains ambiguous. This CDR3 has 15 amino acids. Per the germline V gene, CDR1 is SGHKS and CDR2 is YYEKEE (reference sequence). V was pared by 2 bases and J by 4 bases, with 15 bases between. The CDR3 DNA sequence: TGTGCCAGCAGCTTCCGCGGACCCGGCGGAGAGACCCAGTACTTC. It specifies CASSFRGPGGETQYF.

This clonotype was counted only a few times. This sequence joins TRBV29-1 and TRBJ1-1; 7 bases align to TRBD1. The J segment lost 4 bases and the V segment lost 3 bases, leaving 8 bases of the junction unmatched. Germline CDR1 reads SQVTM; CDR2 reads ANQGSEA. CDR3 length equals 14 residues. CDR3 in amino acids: CSVEKGAPGTEAFF. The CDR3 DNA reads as TGCAGCGTTGAGAAGGGGGCGCCGGGCACTGAAGCTTTCTTT.

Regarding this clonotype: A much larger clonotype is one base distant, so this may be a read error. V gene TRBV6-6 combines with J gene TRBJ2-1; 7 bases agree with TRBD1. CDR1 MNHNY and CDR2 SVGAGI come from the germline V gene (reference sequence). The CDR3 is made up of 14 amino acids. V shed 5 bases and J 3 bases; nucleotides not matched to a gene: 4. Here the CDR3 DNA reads TGTGCCAGCAGTCATGGGACAGACTACAATGAGCAGTTCTTC. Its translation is CASSHGTDYNEQFF.

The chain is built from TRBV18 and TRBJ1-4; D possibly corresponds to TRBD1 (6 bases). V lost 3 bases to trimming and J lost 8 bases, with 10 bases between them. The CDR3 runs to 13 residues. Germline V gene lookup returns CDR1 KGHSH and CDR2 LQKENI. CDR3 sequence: CASSPDSQEKLFF. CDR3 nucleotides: TGTGCCAGCTCACCGGACAGCCAAGAAAAACTGTTTTTT.

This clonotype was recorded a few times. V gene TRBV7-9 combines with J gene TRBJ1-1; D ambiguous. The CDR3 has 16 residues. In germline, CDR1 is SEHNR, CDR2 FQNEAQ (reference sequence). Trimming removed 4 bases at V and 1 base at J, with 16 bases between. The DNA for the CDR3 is TGTGCCAGCAGCTCCGTTGGTGGAGCGAAGAACACTGAAGCTTTCTTT. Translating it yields CASSSVGGAKNTEAFF.

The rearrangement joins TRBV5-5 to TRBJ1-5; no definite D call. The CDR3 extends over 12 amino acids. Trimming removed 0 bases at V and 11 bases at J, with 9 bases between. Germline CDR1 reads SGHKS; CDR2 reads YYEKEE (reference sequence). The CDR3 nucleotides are TGTGCCAGCAGCTTGGGGGTGGGGACCCAGCATTTT. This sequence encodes CASSLGVGTQHF.

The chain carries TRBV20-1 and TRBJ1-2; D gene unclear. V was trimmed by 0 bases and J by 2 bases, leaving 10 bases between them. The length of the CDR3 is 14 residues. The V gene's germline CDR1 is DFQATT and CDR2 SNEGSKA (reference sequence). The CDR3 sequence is CSARDVGGNYGYTF. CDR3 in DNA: TGCAGTGCTAGAGATGTTGGCGGGAACTATGGCTACACCTTC.

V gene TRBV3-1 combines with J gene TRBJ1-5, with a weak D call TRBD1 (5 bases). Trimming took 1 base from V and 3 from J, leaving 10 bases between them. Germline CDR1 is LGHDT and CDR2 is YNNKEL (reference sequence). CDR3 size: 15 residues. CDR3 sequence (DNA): TGTGCCAGCAGCCAAGGTTTAGGGGACAATCAGCCCCAGCATTTT. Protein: CASSQGLGDNQPQHF.

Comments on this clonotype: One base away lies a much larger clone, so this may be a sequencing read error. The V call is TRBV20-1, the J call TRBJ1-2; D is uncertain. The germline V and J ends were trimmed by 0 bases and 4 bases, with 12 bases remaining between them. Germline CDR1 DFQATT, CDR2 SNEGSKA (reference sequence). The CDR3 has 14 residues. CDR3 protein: CSARDRRGVYGYTF. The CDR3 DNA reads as TGCAGTGCTAGAGATCGGCGCGGAGTCTATGGCTACACCTTC.

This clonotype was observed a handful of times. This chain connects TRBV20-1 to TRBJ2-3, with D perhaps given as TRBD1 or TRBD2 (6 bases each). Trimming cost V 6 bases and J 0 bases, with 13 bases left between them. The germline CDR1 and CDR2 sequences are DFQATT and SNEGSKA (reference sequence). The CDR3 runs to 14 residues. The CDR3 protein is CSAPGAPSTDTQYF. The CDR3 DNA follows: TGCAGTGCGCCGGGGGCACCGAGCACAGATACGCAGTATTTT.

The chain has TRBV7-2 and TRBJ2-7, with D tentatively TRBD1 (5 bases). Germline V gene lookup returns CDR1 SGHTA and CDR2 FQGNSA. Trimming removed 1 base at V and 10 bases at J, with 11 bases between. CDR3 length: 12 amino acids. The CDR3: CASSLDGATQYF. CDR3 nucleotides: TGTGCCAGCAGCTTAGATGGGGCTACCCAGTACTTC. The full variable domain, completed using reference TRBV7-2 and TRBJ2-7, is GAGVSQSPSNKVTEKGKDVELRCDPISGHTALYWYRQSLGQGLEFLIYFQGNSAPDKSGLPSDRFSAERTGGSVSTLTIQRTQQEDSAVYLCASSLDGATQYFGPGTRLTVT.

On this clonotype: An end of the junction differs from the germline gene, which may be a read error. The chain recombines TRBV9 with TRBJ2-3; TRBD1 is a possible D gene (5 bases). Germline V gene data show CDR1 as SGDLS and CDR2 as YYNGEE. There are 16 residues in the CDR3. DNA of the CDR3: TGTACCAGCAGCGTGGCGGACATTACTAGCACAGATACGCAGTATTTT. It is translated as CTSSVADITSTDTQYF.

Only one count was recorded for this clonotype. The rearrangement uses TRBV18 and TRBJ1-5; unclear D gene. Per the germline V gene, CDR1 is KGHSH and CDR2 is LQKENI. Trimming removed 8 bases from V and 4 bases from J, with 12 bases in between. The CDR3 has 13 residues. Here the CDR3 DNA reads TGTGCCAGCACTGGACTGTTTAATCAGCCCCAGCATTTT. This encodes CASTGLFNQPQHF.

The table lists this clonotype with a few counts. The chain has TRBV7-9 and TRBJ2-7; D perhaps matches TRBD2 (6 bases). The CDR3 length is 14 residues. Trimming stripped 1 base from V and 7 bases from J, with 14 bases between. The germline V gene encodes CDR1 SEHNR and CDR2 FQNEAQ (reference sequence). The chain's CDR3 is CASSLGTPGGEQYF. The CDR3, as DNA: TGTGCCAGCAGCTTAGGAACCCCCGGGGGTGAGCAGTACTTC.

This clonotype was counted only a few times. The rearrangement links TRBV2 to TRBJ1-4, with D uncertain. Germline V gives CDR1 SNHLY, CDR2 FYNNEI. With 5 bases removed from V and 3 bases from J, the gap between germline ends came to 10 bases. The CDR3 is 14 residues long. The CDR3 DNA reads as TGTGCCAGCAGTATCGAGGCCCCTAATGAAAAACTGTTTTTT. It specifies CASSIEAPNEKLFF.

CDR3 amino acids: CSVADSTTDTQYF. The CDR3 DNA is TGCAGCGTTGCCGATTCGACAACAGATACGCAGTATTTT. The V call is TRBV29-1, the J call TRBJ2-3; no reliable D call. Trimming took 4 bases from V and 3 from J, leaving 11 bases between them. The CDR3 totals 13 residues. Germline V CDR1 and CDR2: SQVTM, ANQGSEA.

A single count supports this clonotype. The CDR3: CSARTPTLGSQPQHF. The CDR3 DNA reads TGCAGTGCTAGGACACCGACCTTGGGCTCTCAGCCCCAGCATTTT. The chain carries TRBV20-1 and TRBJ1-5; no definite D call. Germline V lookup: CDR1 DFQATT, CDR2 SNEGSKA (reference sequence). Trimming took off 3 bases at V and 6 bases at J, with 18 bases between the two ends. This CDR3 contains 15 residues.

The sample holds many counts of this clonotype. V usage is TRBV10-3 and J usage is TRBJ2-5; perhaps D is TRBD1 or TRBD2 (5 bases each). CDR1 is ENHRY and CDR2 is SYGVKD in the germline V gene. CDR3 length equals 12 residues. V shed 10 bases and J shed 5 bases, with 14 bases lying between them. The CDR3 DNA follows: TGTGCCACCCGGGACGCTCCCGAGACCCAGTACTTC. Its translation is CATRDAPETQYF.